This T cell receptor beta chain was profiled in a study of post-analysis software for immune sequencing data. Study-wide results and limits: Patients showed TRBV5-6, TRBV5-1 and TRBV20-1 among about five TRBV segments more frequent than in controls. Co-batched samples clustered tightly together by F measure.

This clonotype has only a few counts. Its specificity is unknown. TCR beta cDNA libraries had unique molecular identifiers. TCRdb itself ran the PCR reads through MiXCR, one entry per CDR3 protein. Here the sample spans about 770,000 distinct CDR3 sequences, around 45% being singletons. Trimming shortened V by 1 base and J by 5 bases, and 14 bases separated the two germline ends. The CDR3 runs 15 residues. Looked up from germline, CDR1 is LGHDT and CDR2 is YNNKEL (reference sequence). V usage is TRBV3-1 and J usage is TRBJ2-5, with D possibly being TRBD1 (6 bases). Sample: blood. This receptor was taken from a girl aged 5-17 years with multiple sclerosis. For the CDR3, the DNA is TGTGCCAGCAGCCAAGCTTGGGGGCGAGGGGAGACCCAGTACTTC. Its protein is CASSQAWGRGETQYF.